This T cell receptor (beta chain) was obtained from a study of blood T cell repertoires in COVID-19. This table comes from immunoSEQ multiplex PCR, and its TCRdb copy is limited to in-frame clones, with some not included. Counted here are about 120,000 clones, around nine tenths occurring once; the ten biggest clones make up around 4.5%. Germline CDR1 reads GTSNPN; CDR2 reads SVGIG (reference sequence). V lost 3 bases, J lost 0 bases, and 8 bases lay in between. CDR3 length: 13 amino acids. The source of this sequence is a middle-aged man with acute or convalescent COVID-19. The specimen sequenced was peripheral blood. The rearrangement links TRBV30 to TRBJ1-1; D call uncertain. The CDR3 region is CAWRGGLNTEAFF. The CDR3 DNA is TGTGCCTGGAGAGGCGGGTTGAACACTGAAGCTTTCTTT.